One and the same sample provided the 2 T cell receptor beta chains below, sequenced in a study of shared clonotypes between healthy human individuals. Using immunoSEQ multiplex PCR, the repertoire was profiled, and TCRdb retains in-frame clones only, with some absent. The table shows about half a million clones, with 81% occurring only once. Sequenced input: PBMCs. These receptors originate from a woman in her thirties or forties in good health. Some clones in this sample may be carry-over from other donors' samples.

The sample holds a few counts of this clone. This chain joins TRBV6-4 and TRBJ2-6; D not resolved. In germline, CDR1 is MRHNA, CDR2 SNTAGT. V lost 0 bases, J lost 4 bases, and 4 bases lay in between. The CDR3 totals 14 residues. The chain's CDR3 is CASSDSGGANVLTF. The CDR3 DNA follows: TGTGCCAGCAGTGACTCGGGGGGGGCCAACGTCCTGACTTTC.

The chain is built from TRBV5-1 and TRBJ1-1, with 9 bases lining up with TRBD1. Germline CDR1 and CDR2: SGHRS and YFSETQ. The trim removed 3 bases at V and 3 bases at J, leaving 9 bases unmatched. The CDR3 loop spans 16 amino acids. Written as DNA, the CDR3 is TGCGCCAGCAGCTCACCAACAGGGGGCTTGGACACTGAAGCTTTCTTT. Its protein product is CASSSPTGGLDTEAFF.